What follows is one T cell receptor beta chain and its context. Its target is not known. The study ran its PCR with 60 Vbeta and 13 Jbeta primers. Generated by immunoSEQ multiplex PCR, the TCRdb table keeps only in-frame clones and is missing some. The sample holds around 42,000 clones. Trimming removed 0 bases from V and 6 bases from J, with 12 bases in between. CDR3 length equals 14 residues. This sample was taken from a study of cytomegalovirus exposure and HLA in healthy donors. General study results and limits: For most TCR beta V segments, an earlier analysis put the productive rate at about 87% or about 30% of the time. It emerged from a later analysis that several of the most significant clusters appeared to be linked to common viral pathogens. Apart from CMV serostatus, no immune exposure information was available. In most subjects, TCR beta sequences reportedly gave accurate predictions of HLA-A and HLA-B alleles.

The sample comprised PBMCs. This TCR came from a man aged 25 to 40 in good health and CMV-seronegative. V usage is TRBV5-3 and J usage is TRBJ1-2; D not certain. TRBV5-3 is reported as an ORF; its role is uncertain. The DNA of the CDR3 is TGTGCCAGAAGCTTGGGGTCAGGTAGTGATGGCTACACCTTC. This translates into CARSLGSGSDGYTF.